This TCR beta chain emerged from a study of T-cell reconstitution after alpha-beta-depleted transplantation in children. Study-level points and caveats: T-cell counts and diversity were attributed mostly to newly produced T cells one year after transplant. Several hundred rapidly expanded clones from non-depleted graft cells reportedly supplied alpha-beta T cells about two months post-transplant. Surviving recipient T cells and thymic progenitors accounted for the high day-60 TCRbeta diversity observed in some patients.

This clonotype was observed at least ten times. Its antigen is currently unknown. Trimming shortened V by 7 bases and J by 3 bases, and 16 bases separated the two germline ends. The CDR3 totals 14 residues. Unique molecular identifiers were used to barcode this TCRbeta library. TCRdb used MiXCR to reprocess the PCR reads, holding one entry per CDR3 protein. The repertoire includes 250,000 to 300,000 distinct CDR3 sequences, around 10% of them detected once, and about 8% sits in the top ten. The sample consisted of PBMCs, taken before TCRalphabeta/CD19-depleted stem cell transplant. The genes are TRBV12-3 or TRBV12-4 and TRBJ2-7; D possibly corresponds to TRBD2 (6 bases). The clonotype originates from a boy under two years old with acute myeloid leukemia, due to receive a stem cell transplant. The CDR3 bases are TGTGCCAGCAACTCGGGACTGGAAGGCTACGAGCAGTACTTC. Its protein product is CASNSGLEGYEQYF.